This entry is about one TCR beta chain. The germline V gene has CDR1 SGHVS and CDR2 FQNEAQ. CDR3 length equals 19 residues. The V and J ends lost 2 bases and 2 bases, in that order; junction bases with no gene match: 9. Enrolment of Seattle patients took place during active infection, and they were followed longitudinally. As handled by the study authors: For nucleated cells, counts were estimated from reference gene primer amplification. The repertoire was sequenced with immunoSEQ multiplex PCR; TCRdb's copy has only in-frame clones and lacks some. From that table come the V and J calls and clone size; the DNA was used to work out D and trimming. Of fewer than 200,000 clones detected, more than 75% appear once; the ten largest clones hold 7.5% to 8.5%. This sample is drawn from a study of blood T cell repertoires in COVID-19. Looking at the study overall: Acute-phase and convalescent COVID-19 samples originated in the United States, Italy and Spain. PBMCs, B-cell-depleted T cells, or T cells were the source of the cDNA or gDNA that made up the material.

The chain employs TRBV7-8 and TRBJ2-7; 16 bases align to TRBD2. The sample comprised peripheral blood. The origin of this receptor is a woman between 55 and 75 years old with COVID-19, enrolled during active disease. As DNA, the CDR3 is TGTGCCAGCAGCTTAAGGGGACTAGCGGGAGGGATCGGTGCCTACGAGCAGTACTTC. It codes for CASSLRGLAGGIGAYEQYF.